The entry below describes one TCR beta chain. This specimen belongs to a study of CD8 T cells in Susac syndrome. CDR3 length: 13 residues. The germline V gene has CDR1 GTSNPN and CDR2 SVGIG (reference sequence). J lost 7 bases, V lost 3 bases, and 7 bases had no gene match. RNA in amounts of about 0.5 to 1 ug was reverse transcribed with random hexamers. TCRdb analysed the immunoSEQ multiplex PCR reads with MiXCR anew, one entry per CDR3 protein. The sample lists around 69,000 distinct CDR3 sequences, roughly 95% occurring once. The sequenced sample was CD4+ T cells from PBMCs. This receptor was obtained from a human donor with multiple sclerosis. The V gene is TRBV30, the J gene TRBJ1-1, with 8 bases aligning to TRBD1. The DNA for the CDR3 is TGTGCCTGGAGGGGAGACAGGGGAAATGAAGCTTTCTTT. As protein: CAWRGDRGNEAFF.